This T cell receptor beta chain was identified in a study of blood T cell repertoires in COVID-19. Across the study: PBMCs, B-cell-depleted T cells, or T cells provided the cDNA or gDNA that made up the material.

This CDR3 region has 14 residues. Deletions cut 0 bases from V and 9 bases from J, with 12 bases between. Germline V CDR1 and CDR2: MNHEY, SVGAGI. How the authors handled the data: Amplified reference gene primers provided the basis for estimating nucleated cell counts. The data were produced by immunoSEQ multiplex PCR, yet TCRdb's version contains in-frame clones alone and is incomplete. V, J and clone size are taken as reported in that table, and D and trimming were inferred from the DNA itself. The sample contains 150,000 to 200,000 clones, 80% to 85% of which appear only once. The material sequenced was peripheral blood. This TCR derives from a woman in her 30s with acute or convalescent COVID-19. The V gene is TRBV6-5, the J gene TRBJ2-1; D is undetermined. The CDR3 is CASSYSPSIGEQFF. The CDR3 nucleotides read TGTGCCAGCAGTTACTCCCCCTCTATCGGTGAGCAGTTCTTC.